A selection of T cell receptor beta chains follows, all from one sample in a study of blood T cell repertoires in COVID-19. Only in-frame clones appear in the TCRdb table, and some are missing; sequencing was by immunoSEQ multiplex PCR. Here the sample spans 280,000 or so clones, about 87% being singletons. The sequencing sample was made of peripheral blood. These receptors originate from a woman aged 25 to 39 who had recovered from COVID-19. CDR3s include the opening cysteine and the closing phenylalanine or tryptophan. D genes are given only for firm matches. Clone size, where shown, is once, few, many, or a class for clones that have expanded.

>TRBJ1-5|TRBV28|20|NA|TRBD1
TGTGCCAGCAGTCTCTACAGGACAGGGGGAGGGGCCCATAGCAATCAGCCCCAGCATTTT
CASSLYRTGGGAHSNQPQHF
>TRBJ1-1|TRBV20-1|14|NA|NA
TGCAGTGCTAGTAGAGCAGGCCTGAACACTGAAGCTTTCTTT
CSASRAGLNTEAFF
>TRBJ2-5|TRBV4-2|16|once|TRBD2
TGTGCCAGCAGCCGGAATAGCGGGGGGGAACGAGAGACCCAGTACTTC
CASSRNSGGERETQYF
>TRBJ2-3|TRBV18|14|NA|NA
TGTGCCAGCTCACGTGAAAGTCAGGCAGATACGCAGTATTTT
CASSRESQADTQYF
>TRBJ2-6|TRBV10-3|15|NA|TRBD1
TGTGCCATCAGGGCGACAGGGGCTGGGGCCAACGTCCTGACTTTC
CAIRATGAGANVLTF
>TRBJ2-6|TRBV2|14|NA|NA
TGTGCCAGCAGTGAGATACACGGGGCCAACGTCCTGACTTTC
CASSEIHGANVLTF
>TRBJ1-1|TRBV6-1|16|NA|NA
TGTGCCAGCAGTGAATGGACCTTGGGAGTGAACACTGAAGCTTTCTTT
CASSEWTLGVNTEAFF
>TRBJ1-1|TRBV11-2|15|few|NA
TGTGCCAGCAGATTCGAGGGGCAGGGGAGCACTGAAGCTTTCTTT
CASRFEGQGSTEAFF
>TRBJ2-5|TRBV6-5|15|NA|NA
TGTGCCAGCAGTTACTCGGTCGCAGGGGCCGAGACCCAGTACTTC
CASSYSVAGAETQYF
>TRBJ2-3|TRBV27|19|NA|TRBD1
TGTGCCAGCAGTCCGGGGACAGGAAATAACAGGGGCAGCACAGATACGCAGTATTTT
CASSPGTGNNRGSTDTQYF
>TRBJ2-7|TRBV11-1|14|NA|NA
TGTGCCAGCAGCTTGGGCAGGGGATCCTACGAGCAGTACTTC
CASSLGRGSYEQYF
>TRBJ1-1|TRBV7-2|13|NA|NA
TGTGCCAGCAGCTTATCGGTGAACACTGAAGCTTTCTTT
CASSLSVNTEAFF
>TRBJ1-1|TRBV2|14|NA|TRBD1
TGTGCCAGCAGTGGGGTAGGGGGCTATACTGAAGCTTTCTTT
CASSGVGGYTEAFF
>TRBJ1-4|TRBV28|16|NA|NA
TGTGCCAGCAGCCCAGAGTACAGGGTGACTAATGAAAAACTGTTTTTT
CASSPEYRVTNEKLFF
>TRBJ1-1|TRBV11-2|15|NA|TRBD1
TGTGCCAGCAGCTACCAGACAGGGGGCGTCACTGAAGCTTTCTTT
CASSYQTGGVTEAFF
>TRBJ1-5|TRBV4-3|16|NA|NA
TGCGCCAGCAGCCAAGATAGGGGGTCTAGCAATCAGCCCCAGCATTTT
CASSQDRGSSNQPQHF
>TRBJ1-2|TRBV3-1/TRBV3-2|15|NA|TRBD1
TGTGCCAGCAGCCTCAGGCCCCCGGGACAGTATGGCTACACCTTC
CASSLRPPGQYGYTF
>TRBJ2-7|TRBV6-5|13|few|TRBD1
TGTGCCAGCACCTCTGGACAGGGGTACGAGCAGTACTTC
CASTSGQGYEQYF
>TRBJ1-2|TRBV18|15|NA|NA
TGTGCCAGCTCACCACCGGGCAGGGGTGTGGGTGGCTACACCTTC
CASSPPGRGVGGYTF
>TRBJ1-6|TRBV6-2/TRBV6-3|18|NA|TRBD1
TGTGCCAGCAGGTACGAGCCCGGGACAGGGGTTTCGAATTCACCCCTCCACTTT
CASRYEPGTGVSNSPLHF
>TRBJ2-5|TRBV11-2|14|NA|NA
TGTGCCAGCAGCTTGCCGGACTGGCGAGAGACCCAGTACTTC
CASSLPDWRETQYF
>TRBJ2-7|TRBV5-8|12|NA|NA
TGTGCCAGCAGCTTCCACAGGAGCGAGCAGTACTTC
CASSFHRSEQYF
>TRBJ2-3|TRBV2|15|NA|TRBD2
TGTGCCAGCAGTGTTAGCGGGGGGAGGGCAGATACGCAGTATTTT
CASSVSGGRADTQYF
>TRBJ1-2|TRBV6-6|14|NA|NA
TGTGCCAGCACCCTTACAGGGACCCCCTATGGCTACACCTTC
CASTLTGTPYGYTF
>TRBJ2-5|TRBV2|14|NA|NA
TGTGCCAGCAGGGAGGATTACAGCCAAGAGACCCAGTACTTC
CASREDYSQETQYF
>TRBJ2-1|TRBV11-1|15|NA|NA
TGTGCCAGCAGCTTACTACAGGGTAGTGTCCATGAGCAGTTCTTC
CASSLLQGSVHEQFF
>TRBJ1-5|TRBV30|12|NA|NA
TGTGCTTCCGGACGGGGAGGCCAGCCCCAGCATTTT
CASGRGGQPQHF
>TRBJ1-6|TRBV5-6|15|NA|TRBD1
TGTGCCAGCAGACCTAGGACAGGGAAAAATTCACCCCTCCACTTT
CASRPRTGKNSPLHF
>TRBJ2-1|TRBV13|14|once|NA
TGTGCCAGCAGCTTAGGCAGATCCTACAATGAGCAGTTCTTC
CASSLGRSYNEQFF
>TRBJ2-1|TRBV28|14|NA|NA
TGTGCCAGCACACTCAGCGGGTTTGTCAATGAGCAGTTCTTC
CASTLSGFVNEQFF
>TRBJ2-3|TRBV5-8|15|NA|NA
TGTGCCAGCAGCTTGCGGGGGGCGTCGGCAGATACGCAGTATTTT
CASSLRGASADTQYF
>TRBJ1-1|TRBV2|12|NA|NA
TGTGCCAGCAAGCTACAGGGAGCTAAAGCTTTCTTT
CASKLQGAKAFF
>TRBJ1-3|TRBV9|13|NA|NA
TGTGCCAGCAGCCCCTCCCGGGGAAACACCATATATTTT
CASSPSRGNTIYF
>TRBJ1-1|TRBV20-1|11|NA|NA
TGCAGTGCTAGGGGCGGGCAGAGAGCTTTCTTT
CSARGGQRAFF
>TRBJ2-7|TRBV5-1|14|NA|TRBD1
TGCGCCAGCAGCTCGACAGGGATCCCCTACGAGCAGTACTTC
CASSSTGIPYEQYF
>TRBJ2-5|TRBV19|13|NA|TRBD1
TGTGCCAGCTCGGACAGGGGAACAGAGACCCAGTACTTC
CASSDRGTETQYF
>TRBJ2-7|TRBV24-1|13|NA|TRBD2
TGTGCCACCAGTGACGGGGGGAGCTACGAGCAGTACTTC
CATSDGGSYEQYF
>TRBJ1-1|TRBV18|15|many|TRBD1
TGTGCCAGCTCAATGGGACAGGTTACGAACACTGAAGCTTTCTTT
CASSMGQVTNTEAFF
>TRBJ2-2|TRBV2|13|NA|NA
TGTGCCAGCATGCCGGGGGTGCACGGGGAGCTGTTTTTT
CASMPGVHGELFF
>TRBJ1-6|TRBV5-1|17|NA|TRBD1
TGCGCCAGCGCAATGGGGACAGTCCCTTCCTATAATTCACCCCTCCACTTT
CASAMGTVPSYNSPLHF
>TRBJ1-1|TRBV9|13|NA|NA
TGTGCCAGCAGCCCCCGGACAGCCCTTGAAGCTTTCTTT
CASSPRTALEAFF
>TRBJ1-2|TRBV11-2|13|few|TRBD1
TGTGCCAGCAGCGCCGGACAGGGCTATGGCTACACCTTC
CASSAGQGYGYTF
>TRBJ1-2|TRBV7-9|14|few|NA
TGTGCCAGCAGCTGGCGCGGGGAGTCCTATGGCTACACCTTC
CASSWRGESYGYTF